In its sample, the clone carrying this TCR beta chain was seen a few times. Through MiXCR, TCRdb re-clonotyped the PCR reads. This table holds some 16,000 clones, under 40% found once. These data are taken from a study of metastatic and nonmetastatic thyroid tumors. No treatment had been given to any patient before thyroid surgery. Trimming at V came to 2 bases and at J to 6 bases, leaving 5 bases not matched to a gene. The CDR3 is 15 residues long. Germline V CDR1 and CDR2: MNHEY, SVGEGT. The source of this sequence is a male donor with papillary thyroid cancer or a benign thyroid nodule (not recorded which). Some clones in this sample may be carry-over from other donors' samples. V gene TRBV6-2 or TRBV6-3 combines with J gene TRBJ2-1, with TRBD2 matching 9 bases. The sequenced sample was tumor tissue. CDR3 residues: CASSYAAGGGNEQFF. In DNA, the CDR3 is TGTGCCAGCAGTTACGCCGCGGGAGGGGGCAATGAGCAGTTCTTC.